This note documents a single T cell receptor beta chain sequence. The antigen is undetermined. This record comes from a study of cytomegalovirus exposure and HLA in healthy donors. Findings of the study overall: The majority of TCR sequences were rare, yet some public TCRs appeared in many donors.

The protocol was immunoSEQ multiplex PCR, while the TCRdb copy is restricted to in-frame clones and leaves out a portion. The repertoire holds 150,000 to 200,000 clones, with roughly nine tenths as singletons. The receptor comes from a woman aged 25 to 39 in good health and CMV-seronegative. Sequenced material: PBMCs.

This CDR3 reads CASSLFLPAATDTQYF. The CDR3 nucleotides are TGTGCCAGCAGTTTATTCCTACCCGCCGCAACAGATACGCAGTATTTT. The V call is TRBV27, the J call TRBJ2-3; D gene unclear. The CDR3 length is 16 residues. Trimming took off 1 base at V and 3 bases at J, with 14 bases between the two ends. CDR1 is MNHEY and CDR2 is SMNVEV in the germline V gene (reference sequence).